This T cell receptor (beta chain) emerged from a study of blood T cell repertoires in COVID-19. Overall study context: T cells, B-cell-depleted T cells, or PBMCs supplied cDNA or gDNA.

The data were produced by immunoSEQ multiplex PCR, yet TCRdb's version contains in-frame clones alone and is incomplete. Found here are about 82,000 clones, 81% of them singletons; the top ten hold approximately 44%. This TCR derives from a man older than 75 with acute or convalescent COVID-19. The sequenced material came from peripheral blood.

The CDR3 loop is CASSPSLGTGNTEAFF. The CDR3 nucleotides read TGTGCCAGCTCGCCTTCACTCGGGACAGGGAACACTGAAGCTTTCTTT. This chain uses TRBV18 with TRBJ1-1; 8 nucleotides agree with TRBD1. CDR3 length: 16 amino acids. V gave up 6 bases and J gave up 1 base; unmatched junction bases: 10. Germline CDR1 is KGHSH and CDR2 is LQKENI.